This T cell receptor (beta chain) was captured in a study of blood T cell repertoires in COVID-19. Seattle participants joined during active infection and were tracked over time. Measured with immunoSEQ multiplex PCR; TCRdb has only the in-frame clones, and not every one. This table holds 350,000 or so clones, approximately 89% found once. This clone was picked up one time. The J segment lost 1 base and the V segment lost 5 bases, leaving 8 bases of the junction unmatched. The length of the CDR3 is 16 residues. Germline assignment: CDR1 SGHNT and CDR2 YYREEE (reference sequence). Input material: peripheral blood. The chain is built from TRBV5-4 and TRBJ1-4, with 7 bases aligning to TRBD1. This receptor was taken from a woman in her thirties with COVID-19, enrolled during active disease. CDR3 loop: CASRGGTGETNEKLFF. In DNA, the CDR3 is TGTGCCAGCAGGGGGGGTACAGGGGAAACTAATGAAAAACTGTTTTTT.